Included here is one T cell receptor (beta chain) sequence, with context. These data are taken from a study of blood T cell repertoires in COVID-19. Original analysis: How many nucleated cells were present was estimated from reference gene primer amplification. Assay: immunoSEQ multiplex PCR; the TCRdb copy retains only in-frame clones and omits some. That table furnishes V, J and clone size, whereas the DNA furnished D and trimming. The repertoire holds around 200,000 clones, roughly 84% seen once, with around 3.5% in the top ten. The CDR3 runs to 14 residues. J was trimmed by 3 bases and V by 4 bases; bases with no gene match: 0. Per the germline V gene, CDR1 is LGHDT and CDR2 is YNNKEL (reference sequence). Across 20 to 25 US areas, participants ranged in age from about 18 to 89 years. Cohort allocation depended upon clinical history that participants reported. Symptom resolution, clearance, or two negative PCRs marked the recovered donors of Cohort 3.

Sequenced material: PBMCs or T cells enriched from blood (not recorded which). This sequence joins TRBV3-1 (or the pseudogene TRBV3-2) and TRBJ2-1; 10 positions agree with TRBD2. The sequence was collected from a woman aged 25-40 years who had recovered from COVID-19. The CDR3 nucleotides read TGTGCCAGCAGCCTAGCGGGAGGCTACAATGAGCAGTTCTTC. Translating it yields CASSLAGGYNEQFF.